This T cell receptor beta chain emerged from a study of human T cells and chemical hapten exposure. The time point is: patch test 1, 2 weeks after DPC sensitization. Treatment given: therapeutic diphenylcyclopropenone sensitization with weekly scalp DPC. This clonotype was observed many times. TCRdb re-called the RACE reads through MiXCR, storing one row per CDR3 protein. The sample holds 370,000 or so distinct CDR3 sequences, roughly 5% seen once. This receptor was obtained from a woman aged 50 to 60 with alopecia areata. Some clones in this sample may be carry-over from other donors' samples. The sample in question was whole blood, obtained in connection with sensitization to the hapten diphenylcyclopropenone (DPC).

CDR3 sequence: CASSLVGPSLETQYF. Here the CDR3 DNA reads TGTGCCAGCAGCTTAGTCGGGCCCTCTCTAGAGACCCAGTACTTC. V and J are TRBV7-2 and TRBJ2-5, with no clear D. CDR3 length: 15 residues. The V gene lost 1 base and the J gene lost 4 bases, with 13 bases spanning the gap. Germline-derived CDR1 and CDR2 are SGHTA and FQGNSA.